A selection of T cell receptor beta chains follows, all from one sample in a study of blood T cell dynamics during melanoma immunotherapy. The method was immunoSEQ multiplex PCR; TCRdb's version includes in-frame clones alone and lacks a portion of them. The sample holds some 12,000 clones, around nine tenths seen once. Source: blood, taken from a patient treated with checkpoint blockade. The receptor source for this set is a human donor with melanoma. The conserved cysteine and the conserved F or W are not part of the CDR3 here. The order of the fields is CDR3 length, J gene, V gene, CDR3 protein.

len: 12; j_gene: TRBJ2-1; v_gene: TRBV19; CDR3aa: ASSISGGANEQF
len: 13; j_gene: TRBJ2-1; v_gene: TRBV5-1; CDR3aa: ASSLGGNSYNEQF
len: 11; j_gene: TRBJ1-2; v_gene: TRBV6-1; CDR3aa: ASSETGLGGYT
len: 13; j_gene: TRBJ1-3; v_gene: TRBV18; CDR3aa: ASSPPSQPGDTIY
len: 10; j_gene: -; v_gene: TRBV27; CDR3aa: ASSFWGNEQY
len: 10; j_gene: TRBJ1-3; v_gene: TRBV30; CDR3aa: AWSGGGNTIY
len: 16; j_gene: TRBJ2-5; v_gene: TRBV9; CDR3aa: ASSVGASGVSGQETQY
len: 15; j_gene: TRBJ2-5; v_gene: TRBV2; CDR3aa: ASSEVWLAGEQETQY
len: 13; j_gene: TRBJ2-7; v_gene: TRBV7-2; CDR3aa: ASSFLPGGDNEQY
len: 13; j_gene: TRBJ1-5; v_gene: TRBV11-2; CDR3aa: ASSLAGGGNQPQH